This record covers a single T cell receptor beta chain. This record comes from a study of glioma-infiltrating T cells after dendritic cell vaccination. V was shortened by 0 bases and J by 0 bases, with 6 bases between the two germline ends. The CDR3 is 15 amino acids. Germline V gives CDR1 PRHDT, CDR2 FYEKMQ (reference sequence). Documented time point: after dendritic cell vaccination, including at tumor progression/relapse. All glioblastoma patients lacked an isocitrate dehydrogenase mutation. TCRB CDR3 was amplified from 2 ug genomic DNA or less. Sequencing used immunoSEQ multiplex PCR; TCRdb keeps in-frame clones, though not all of them. The table lists tens of thousands of clones, around four fifths of them singletons.

This clonotype was sampled from a human donor with glioblastoma. The specimen comprised blood, sampled after dendritic cell vaccination. The rearrangement uses TRBV13 and TRBJ1-3, with D unresolved. CDR3 in amino acids: CASSLGRYSGNTIYF. In nucleotides, the CDR3 is TGTGCCAGCAGCTTAGGACGGTACTCTGGAAACACCATATATTTT.